Given below is one TCR beta chain in context. TCRdb recomputed calls from the PCR reads with MiXCR, one row per CDR3 protein. The repertoire holds more than 10,000 distinct CDR3 sequences, with roughly half as singletons. From germline, CDR1 is DFQATT and CDR2 SNEGSKA (reference sequence). The CDR3 extends over 18 amino acids. The sample comes from a study of tumor-infiltrating lymphocytes in oesophageal squamous cell carcinoma. The chain uses TRBV20-1 and TRBJ2-1; 14 positions match TRBD2. TRBJ2-7 explains the end of the DNA better; the J call may be wrong. This clonotype was obtained from a male donor with esophageal squamous cell carcinoma. Sequences were obtained from normal esophageal tissue next to the tumor. This CDR3 is CSARDRTSGRPLSYEQYF. The CDR3 DNA reads TGCAGTGCTAGAGATAGGACTAGCGGGAGGCCTCTCTCCTACGAGCAGTACTTC.